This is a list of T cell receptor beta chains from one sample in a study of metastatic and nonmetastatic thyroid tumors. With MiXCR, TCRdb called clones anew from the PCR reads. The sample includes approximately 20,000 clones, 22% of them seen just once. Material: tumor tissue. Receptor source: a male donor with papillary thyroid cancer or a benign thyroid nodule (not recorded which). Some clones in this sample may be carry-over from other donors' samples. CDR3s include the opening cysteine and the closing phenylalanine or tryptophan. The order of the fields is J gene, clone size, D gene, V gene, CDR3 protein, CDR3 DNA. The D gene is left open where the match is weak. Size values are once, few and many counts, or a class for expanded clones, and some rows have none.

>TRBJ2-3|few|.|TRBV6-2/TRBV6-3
CASSNSRKVTDTQYF
TGTGCCAGCAGTAACAGTCGGAAGGTCACAGATACGCAGTATTTT
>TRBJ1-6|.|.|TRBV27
CASSLGRGGRDTPLHF
TGTGCCAGCAGTTTAGGCCGGGGGGGGCGGGATACACCCCTCCACTTT
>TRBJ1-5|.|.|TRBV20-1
CSAHSMGPSNQPQHF
TGCAGTGCTCATAGCATGGGGCCAAGCAATCAGCCCCAGCATTTT
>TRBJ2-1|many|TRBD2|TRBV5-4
CASSLGRERSYNEQFF
TGTGCCAGCAGCTTGGGGCGGGAGCGGTCCTACAATGAGCAGTTCTTC
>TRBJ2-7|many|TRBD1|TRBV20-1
CSAFRTGTHEQYF
TGCAGTGCTTTTCGGACAGGGACCCACGAGCAGTACTTC
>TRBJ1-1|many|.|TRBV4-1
CASSHPRGYTEAFF
TGCGCCAGCAGCCACCCCAGGGGTTACACTGAAGCTTTCTTT
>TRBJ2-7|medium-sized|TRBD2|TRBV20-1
CSAGISGGDRYEQYF
TGCAGTGCTGGAATTAGCGGGGGCGATAGGTACGAGCAGTACTTC
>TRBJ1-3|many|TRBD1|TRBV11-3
CASSGLTGVDTIYF
TGTGCCAGCAGCGGACTCACAGGGGTAGACACCATATATTTT
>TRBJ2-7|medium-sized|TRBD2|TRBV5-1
CASSKTSGSRHEQYF
TGCGCCAGCAGCAAGACTAGCGGGAGCCGCCACGAGCAGTACTTC
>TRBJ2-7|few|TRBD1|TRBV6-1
CASSDRGLSYEQYF
TGTGCCAGCAGTGACAGGGGGCTCTCCTACGAGCAGTACTTC
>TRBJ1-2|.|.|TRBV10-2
CASSASGYLGVYYCYTF
TGCGCCAGCAGTGCTTCCGGATACCTAGGGGTCTACTATTGCTACACCTTC
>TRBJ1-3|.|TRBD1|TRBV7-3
CASSQTGSSGNTIYF
TGTGCCAGCAGCCAGACAGGGAGCTCTGGAAACACCATATATTTT
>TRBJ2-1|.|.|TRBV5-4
CSSSYTGRQNNEQFF
TGTTCCAGCAGCTACACAGGGAGACAGAACAATGAGCAGTTCTTC
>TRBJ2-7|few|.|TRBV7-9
CASSFLGVEQYF
TGTGCCAGCAGCTTTCTCGGGGTCGAGCAGTACTTC
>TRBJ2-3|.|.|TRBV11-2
CSSSSQGASTYTQYF
TGTTCCAGCAGCTCTCAGGGCGCTAGCACATATACGCAGTATTTT
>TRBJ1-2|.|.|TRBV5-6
CASSLETFYGYTF
TGTGCCAGCAGCTTGGAAACGTTCTATGGCTACACCTTC
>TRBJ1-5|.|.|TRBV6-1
CASSDNEGIREPQHF
TGTGCCAGCAGTGACAACGAGGGGATCCGTGAGCCCCAGCATTTT
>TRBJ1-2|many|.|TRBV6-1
CASSYGDNKNYGYTF
TGTGCCAGCAGTTATGGGGACAATAAGAACTATGGCTACACCTTC
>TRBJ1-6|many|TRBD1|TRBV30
CAWSAGTGSPLHF
TGTGCCTGGAGCGCTGGGACAGGTTCACCCCTCCACTTT
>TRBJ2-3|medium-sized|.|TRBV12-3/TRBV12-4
CASVGQLVFTDTQYF
TGTGCCAGCGTTGGCCAACTAGTATTCACAGATACGCAGTATTTT
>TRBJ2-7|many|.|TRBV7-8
CASSLEGGYSYEQYF
TGTGCCAGCAGCTTAGAAGGCGGATACTCCTACGAGCAGTACTTC
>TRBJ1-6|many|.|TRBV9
CASSVVGDSPLHF
TGTGCCAGCAGCGTAGTTGGGGACTCACCCCTCCACTTT
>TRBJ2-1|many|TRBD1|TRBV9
CASSSGTGIHNEQFF
TGTGCCAGCAGCTCTGGGACAGGGATACACAATGAGCAGTTCTTC
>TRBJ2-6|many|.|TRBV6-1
CASSDGGSGANVLTF
TGTGCCAGCAGTGACGGCGGCTCTGGGGCCAACGTCCTGACTTTC
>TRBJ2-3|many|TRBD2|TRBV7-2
CASSLGEGSTDTQYF
TGTGCCAGCAGCTTAGGGGAGGGGAGCACAGATACGCAGTATTTT
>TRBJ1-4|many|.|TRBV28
CASRRGIGKLFF
TGTGCCAGCCGGAGGGGGATTGGAAAACTGTTTTTT
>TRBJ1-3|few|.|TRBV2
CASRVDIRSGNTIYF
TGTGCCAGCAGGGTGGACATCCGCTCTGGAAACACCATATATTTT
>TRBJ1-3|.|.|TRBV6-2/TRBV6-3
CASSHISGNTIYF
TGTGCCAGCAGCCACATCTCTGGAAACACCATATATTTT
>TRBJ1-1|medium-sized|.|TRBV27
CASSQQGNTEAFF
TGTGCCAGCAGTCAACAGGGGAACACTGAAGCTTTCTTT
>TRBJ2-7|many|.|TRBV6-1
CASSLLAHYEQYF
TGTGCCAGCAGTTTATTAGCGCACTACGAGCAGTACTTC
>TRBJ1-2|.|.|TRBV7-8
CASSLSGAQGYGYTF
TGTGCCAGCAGCTTATCGGGGGCGCAAGGCTATGGCTACACCTTC
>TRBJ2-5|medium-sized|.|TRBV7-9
CASSQEQETQYF
TGTGCCAGCAGTCAGGAGCAAGAGACCCAGTACTTC
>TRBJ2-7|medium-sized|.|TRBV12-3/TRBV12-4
CASKSSAYEQYF
TGTGCCAGCAAGTCTAGCGCCTACGAGCAGTACTTC
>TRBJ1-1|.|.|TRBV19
CASSNQLNTEAFF
TGTGCCAGTAGCAACCAGCTGAACACTGAAGCTTTCTTT
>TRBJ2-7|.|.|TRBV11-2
CASILPGTCYEQYF
TGTGCCAGCATATTACCCGGGACCTGCTACGAGCAGTACTTC
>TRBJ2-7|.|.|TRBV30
CAWSVIRLDRTYEQYF
TGTGCCTGGAGTGTAATTAGGCTGGATCGAACCTACGAGCAGTACTTC
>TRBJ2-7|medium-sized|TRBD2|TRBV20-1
CSASYGTSDYEQYF
TGCAGTGCTAGTTATGGGACTAGCGACTACGAGCAGTACTTC
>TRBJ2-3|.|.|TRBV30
CAWRGQGADTQYF
TGTGCCTGGAGGGGCCAGGGTGCAGATACGCAGTATTTT